The 15 T cell receptor beta chains listed next were all sequenced from one sample in a study of blood T cells in healthy people across ages. Next came a second PCR, run for roughly 7 to 12 cycles, which used a sample-barcoded 5' primer along with a J-beta primer mix. TCRdb recomputed calls from the 5' RACE reads with MiXCR, one row per CDR3 protein. Among 2 million or so distinct CDR3 sequences listed, around half were seen once. Input material: blood. The receptors stem from a woman aged 40 to 50 in good health.

This clonotype was seen only a few times. The chain uses TRBV6-2 or TRBV6-3 and TRBJ2-7; TRBD2 matches 8 bases. The junction had 13 bases not matched to a gene; V was cut back by 6 bases and J by 3 bases. This CDR3 region has 16 residues. Germline V gives CDR1 MNHEY, CDR2 SVGEGT. In DNA, the CDR3 is TGTGCCAGCAGAACTTCCGTCGGGAGGGACGACTACGAGCAGTACTTC. This codes for CASRTSVGRDDYEQYF.

The gene calls are TRBV6-1 and TRBJ2-3, with 8 bases that match TRBD2. The germline V gene encodes CDR1 MNHNS and CDR2 SASEGT. This CDR3 spans 14 amino acids. V gave up 6 bases and J gave up 3 bases; unmatched junction bases: 5. The CDR3 DNA reads as TGTGCCAGCAGAAACGGGGGGGGGACAGATACGCAGTATTTT. Translation: CASRNGGGTDTQYF.

The V call is TRBV12-3 or TRBV12-4, the J call TRBJ2-3; the D gene is possibly TRBD2 (6 bases). Between the trimmed V and J ends, which lost 3 bases and 4 bases, there was a span of 11 bases. The CDR3 extends over 14 amino acids. The CDR3 here is CASSFTRGPDTQYF. In nucleotides, the CDR3 is TGTGCCAGCAGTTTCACGCGGGGCCCAGATACGCAGTATTTT.

The CDR3 sequence is CASVSRHGGFGDTEAFF. For the CDR3, the DNA is TGTGCCAGCGTCTCGAGGCACGGCGGGTTTGGGGACACTGAAGCTTTCTTT. V usage is TRBV2 and J usage is TRBJ1-1; no reliable D call. V lost 8 bases, J lost 3 bases, and 25 bases lay in between. Germline CDR1 reads SNHLY; CDR2 reads FYNNEI. This CDR3 has 17 amino acids. Based on the CDR3 plus reference TRBV2 and TRBJ1-1, the full variable domain is EPEVTQTPSHQVTQMGQEVILRCVPISNHLYFYWYRQILGQKVEFLVSFYNNEISEKSEIFDDQFSVERPDGSNFTLKIRSTKLEDSAMYFCASVSRHGGFGDTEAFFGQGTRLTVV.

This clonotype is a singleton in its sample. This may be a read error, as it is one base from a much larger clone. V is TRBV7-2 and J is TRBJ1-5; tentative D call: TRBD2 (5 bases). TRBJ2-3 explains the end of the DNA better; the J call may be wrong. Germline V gene sequence: CDR1 SGHTA, CDR2 FQGNSA. This CDR3 spans 13 amino acids. As DNA, the CDR3 is TGTGCCAGCAGCCTAGGACTCGCCCTTACGCAGTATTTT. This codes for CASSLGLALTQYF.

This clonotype was seen a few times. This CDR3 is CASSFTSGAPYEQYF. The CDR3 DNA follows: TGTGCCAGCAGCTTTACTAGCGGGGCTCCCTACGAGCAGTACTTC. The chain links TRBV7-2 to TRBJ2-7, with 10 bases that match TRBD2. There are 15 residues in the CDR3. Per the germline V gene, CDR1 is SGHTA and CDR2 is FQGNSA. After removal of 3 bases from V and 2 bases from J, the junction contained 4 bases not matched to a gene.

The chain employs TRBV28 and TRBJ2-3; possibly TRBD1 for D (6 bases). This CDR3 contains 15 residues. Trimming left V 5 bases short and J 2 bases short, with 14 bases between. Germline values: CDR1 MDHEN, CDR2 SYDVKM. CDR3 DNA: TGTGCCAGCAGTCCCATACAGGGTCCCACAGATACGCAGTATTTT. Translating it yields CASSPIQGPTDTQYF.

This clonotype was seen at least ten times. V is TRBV4-1 and J is TRBJ2-7; D is undetermined. Germline V gene sequence: CDR1 MGHRA, CDR2 YSYEKL. CDR3 length equals 11 residues. V was trimmed by 0 bases and J by 7 bases, leaving 4 bases between them. CDR3 sequence reads: CASSQEREQYF. Written as DNA, the CDR3 is TGCGCCAGCAGCCAAGAGAGGGAGCAGTACTTC.

The sample holds a few counts of this clonotype. The gene calls are TRBV20-1 and TRBJ1-5; D gene unclear. The CDR3 totals 13 residues. V lost 3 bases and J 0 bases, leaving 6 bases between the germline ends. The germline gives CDR1 DFQATT, CDR2 SNEGSKA (reference sequence). CDR3 in amino acids: CSASPDSNQPQHF. The DNA for the CDR3 is TGCAGTGCTAGCCCCGATAGCAATCAGCCCCAGCATTTT.

The J gene is TRBJ2-1, the V gene TRBV18; D gene ambiguous. With 1 base removed from V and 6 bases from J, the gap between germline ends came to 13 bases. Germline assignment: CDR1 KGHSH and CDR2 LQKENI. This CDR3 has 15 amino acids. CDR3 sequence: CASSPLGFTLNEQFF. Written as DNA, the CDR3 is TGTGCCAGCTCACCACTAGGCTTCACGCTCAATGAGCAGTTCTTC.

V gene TRBV5-1 combines with J gene TRBJ2-1; 11 bases line up with TRBD2. Germline trimming cut 2 bases from V and 8 bases from J; bases unmatched to any gene: 6. CDR3 length: 15 amino acids. Germline assignment: CDR1 SGHRS and CDR2 YFSETQ. CDR3 bases: TGCGCCAGCAGCTTCGGTCTAGCGGGGGGCCATGAGCAGTTCTTC. Its protein is CASSFGLAGGHEQFF.

A single count supports this clonotype. V gene TRBV20-1 combines with J gene TRBJ1-2; TRBD1 matches at 8 bases. V lost 3 bases and J lost 2; bases outside the gene matches: 5. This CDR3 region has 14 residues. Germline-derived CDR1 and CDR2 are DFQATT and SNEGSKA (reference sequence). Here the CDR3 reads CSARPPGGNYGYTF. The CDR3, as DNA: TGCAGTGCTAGGCCTCCAGGGGGCAACTATGGCTACACCTTC.

This chain links TRBV5-6 with TRBJ1-2; 8 nucleotides match TRBD1. The CDR3 contains 17 residues. Germline CDR1 is SGHDT and CDR2 is YYEEEE. The V and J ends lost 0 bases and 3 bases, in that order; junction bases with no gene match: 10. The CDR3 reads CASSLAVDREDYYGYTF. Written as DNA, the CDR3 is TGTGCCAGCAGCTTGGCCGTGGACAGGGAGGATTACTATGGCTACACCTTC.

The chain carries TRBV6-2 or TRBV6-3 and TRBJ2-2, with D possibly matching TRBD1 (5 bases). CDR1 and CDR2 (germline): MNHEY, SVGEGT. V lost 0 bases to trimming and J lost 5 bases, with 10 bases between them. The CDR3 length is 15 residues. In DNA, the CDR3 is TGTGCCAGCAGTTACTCGTCAGGGTCAACCGGGGAGCTGTTTTTT. Amino acids: CASSYSSGSTGELFF.

This clonotype was seen a handful of times. The chain combines TRBV20-1 with TRBJ2-3; 9 nucleotides line up with TRBD2. CDR1 is DFQATT and CDR2 is SNEGSKA in the germline V gene (reference sequence). V dropped 3 bases and J dropped 5; count of bases not matched to a gene: 6. The CDR3 totals 14 residues. CDR3 nucleotides: TGCAGTGCTAGGGCGAGCGGGGGGCAAGATACGCAGTATTTT. Translation gives CSARASGGQDTQYF.